Below are 23 T cell receptor beta chains sequenced from a single sample in a study of radiation and T cells in renal cell carcinoma. The sample's time point: baseline pretreatment blood. Treatment here: 15 Gy SBRT to primary tumor, nephrectomy 4 weeks later. Sequencing was performed with immunoSEQ multiplex PCR; in TCRdb, only in-frame clones are kept and a portion is missing. The sample records approximately 150,000 clones, 83% being singletons. The sequenced sample was blood, obtained from a patient whose treatment included radiotherapy and nephrectomy. These receptors were collected from a woman aged 45-60 years with renal cell carcinoma.

This clone turned up a few times. The chain carries TRBV9 and TRBJ1-1, with 8 positions matching TRBD1. With V trimmed by 3 bases and J by 0 bases, 1 base remained unmatched. The CDR3 runs to 14 residues. Germline-derived CDR1 and CDR2 are SGDLS and YYNGEE. The CDR3 region is CASSETGVNTEAFF. The CDR3, as DNA: TGTGCCAGCAGCGAGACAGGGGTGAACACTGAAGCTTTCTTT.

This rearrangement joins TRBV7-2 to TRBJ2-7; a possible D gene is TRBD1 (7 bases). The CDR3 is 15 amino acids. V lost 3 bases to trimming and J lost 2 bases, with 14 bases between them. CDR1 and CDR2 (germline): SGHTA, FQGNSA. The CDR3: CASSFSQGGTYEQYF. CDR3 coding DNA: TGTGCCAGCAGCTTCTCGCAGGGGGGAACCTACGAGCAGTACTTC.

The chain carries TRBV4-3 and TRBJ1-5; D not resolved. This CDR3 spans 15 amino acids. The V gene lost 1 base and the J gene lost 0 bases, with 7 bases spanning the gap. Germline V gives CDR1 LGHNA, CDR2 YSLEER. CDR3 amino acids: CASSQVLTSNQPQHF. The CDR3, as DNA: TGCGCCAGCAGCCAAGTTCTCACTAGCAATCAGCCCCAGCATTTT.

J is TRBJ2-5 and V is TRBV5-6, with D possibly being TRBD2 (7 bases). Trimming shortened V by 4 bases and J by 4 bases, and 17 bases separated the two germline ends. The CDR3 is made up of 15 amino acids. In germline, CDR1 is SGHDT, CDR2 YYEEEE. The CDR3 bases are TGTGCCAGCAGCCCATTGGGGGGGCTAGGAGAGACCCAGTACTTC. Encoded protein: CASSPLGGLGETQYF.

The rearrangement joins TRBV5-1 to TRBJ1-5; perhaps TRBD1 as D (5 bases). Germline-derived CDR1 and CDR2 are SGHRS and YFSETQ. Trimming pared 4 bases from V and 5 bases from J, leaving 22 bases between. This CDR3 spans 17 amino acids. The CDR3 nucleotides read TGCGCCAGCAGCACGAAGGACATCCCGTGTAAGTATCAGCCCCAGCATTTT. Translating it yields CASSTKDIPCKYQPQHF.

This chain links TRBV15 with TRBJ1-2; tentatively, D is TRBD1 (5 bases). This CDR3 contains 15 residues. The V gene lost 0 bases and the J gene lost 7 bases, with 15 bases spanning the gap. Germline CDR1 reads LNHNV; CDR2 reads YYDKDF (reference sequence). CDR3 in amino acids: CATSRDSGGIGGYTF. The CDR3 nucleotides read TGTGCCACCAGCAGAGATTCTGGGGGGATTGGTGGCTACACCTTC.

The CDR3, as DNA: TGTGCCAGCAGTGCTTCGTCGCAAGGAAGGGAGCAGTACTTC. Translation: CASSASSQGREQYF. V gene TRBV6-6 combines with J gene TRBJ2-7; D is undetermined. V was trimmed by 5 bases and J by 7 bases, leaving 18 bases between them. CDR3 length: 14 amino acids. The germline CDR1 and CDR2 sequences are MNHNY and SVGAGI (reference sequence).

This clone was counted a few times. The V call is TRBV7-9, the J call TRBJ1-5; D unclear. CDR3 size: 14 residues. Germline CDR1 reads SEHNR; CDR2 reads FQNEAQ (reference sequence). V shed 5 bases and J shed 5 bases, with 13 bases lying between them. The CDR3 loop reads CASSPDETYQPQHF. The CDR3, as DNA: TGTGCCAGCAGCCCGGACGAGACCTATCAGCCCCAGCATTTT.

The chain joins TRBV4-3 to TRBJ1-6, with D perhaps TRBD1 (6 bases). The CDR3 has 17 residues. V lost 0 bases, J lost 9 bases, and 18 bases lay in between. Germline V gives CDR1 LGHNA, CDR2 YSLEER. CDR3 residues: CASSQEGSGARGSPLHF. The CDR3 DNA is TGCGCCAGCAGCCAAGAGGGCTCAGGGGCTAGAGGTTCACCCCTCCACTTT.

V is TRBV9 and J is TRBJ2-7, with a tentative D call TRBD1 (5 bases). The V end lost 0 bases, the J end lost 2 bases, and 9 bases lay between the germline ends. The germline gives CDR1 SGDLS, CDR2 YYNGEE. The CDR3 runs 14 residues. The CDR3 DNA sequence: TGTGCCAGCAGCGTAGTTCCAGGGCCCTACGAGCAGTACTTC. This sequence encodes CASSVVPGPYEQYF.

The chain employs TRBV6-5 and TRBJ1-1; D not certain. This CDR3 contains 16 residues. The V gene lost 1 base and the J gene lost 1 base, with 13 bases spanning the gap. CDR1 is MNHEY, CDR2 SVGAGI, per germline. The CDR3 nucleotides read TGTGCCAGCAGTTACTACCGCCGGTTGGGGAACACTGAAGCTTTCTTT. This codes for CASSYYRRLGNTEAFF.

The V gene is TRBV27, the J gene TRBJ1-6; no clear D. CDR1 is MNHEY, CDR2 SMNVEV, per germline (reference sequence). The CDR3 totals 14 residues. The V gene lost 9 bases and the J gene lost 1 base, with 10 bases spanning the gap. As DNA, the CDR3 is TGTGCCAGGCCCCCCGGGTCCTATAATTCACCCCTCCACTTT. It translates to CARPPGSYNSPLHF.

The V call is TRBV30, the J call TRBJ1-3; D is ambiguous. CDR3 size: 15 residues. CDR1 is GTSNPN, CDR2 SVGIG, per germline (reference sequence). Trimming took 0 bases from V and 0 from J, leaving 9 bases between them. CDR3 coding DNA: TGTGCCTGGAGTGTACGTCGGAGCTCTGGAAACACCATATATTTT. This sequence encodes CAWSVRRSSGNTIYF. Full variable domain (rest looked up from reference TRBV30 and TRBJ1-3): SQTIHQWPATLVQPVGSPLSLECTVEGTSNPNLYWYRQAAGRGLQLLFYSVGIGQISSEVPQNLSASRPQDRQFILSSKKLLLSDSGFYLCAWSVRRSSGNTIYFGEGSWLTVV.

CDR3 sequence (DNA): TGTGCCTCGTCCGGGACAGTCGACGGGGAGCTGTTTTTT. Protein sequence: CASSGTVDGELFF. J is TRBJ2-2 and V is TRBV19; 7 bases align to TRBD1. Germline-derived CDR1 and CDR2 are LNHDA and SQIVND (reference sequence). The CDR3 has 13 amino acids. Losses at the gene ends were 11 bases for V and 7 bases for J; bases not matched to a gene: 10.

The chain has TRBV6-6 and TRBJ2-3, with TRBD2 matching 7 bases. The CDR3 is 14 amino acids. Germline V CDR1 and CDR2: MNHNY, SVGAGI (reference sequence). The ends lost 6 bases at V and 2 bases at J; junction bases unmatched: 5. CDR3 loop: CASSRDYNTDTQYF. The CDR3 bases are TGTGCCAGCAGCAGGGACTACAACACAGATACGCAGTATTTT.

The chain employs TRBV7-2 and TRBJ2-2; no clear D gene. Trimming took 5 bases from V and 8 from J, leaving 18 bases between them. This CDR3 has 15 amino acids. Germline CDR1 is SGHTA and CDR2 is FQGNSA. CDR3 residues: CASSETITVLGELFF. The CDR3 DNA reads as TGTGCCAGCAGCGAGACGATTACGGTACTGGGGGAGCTGTTTTTT.

The rearrangement links TRBV19 to TRBJ2-7, with D unresolved. The CDR3 extends over 15 amino acids. The V and J ends lost 1 base and 5 bases respectively, with 15 bases between them. Germline V gives CDR1 LNHDA, CDR2 SQIVND (reference sequence). In nucleotides, the CDR3 is TGTGCCAGTAGTATAGGGACCTCCCGTGCCCACGAGCAGTACTTC. This gives the protein CASSIGTSRAHEQYF.

The chain joins TRBV15 to TRBJ2-7; D uncertain. Trimming took 0 bases from V and 4 from J, leaving 13 bases between them. The germline V gene encodes CDR1 LNHNV and CDR2 YYDKDF (reference sequence). The CDR3 totals 15 residues. Here the CDR3 reads CATSRDSPFTYEQYF. In DNA form, the CDR3 reads TGTGCCACCAGCAGAGATTCCCCCTTTACTTACGAGCAGTACTTC.

This clone was seen a handful of times. The rearrangement links TRBV18 to TRBJ1-5; 7 bases agree with TRBD1. The V gene end was trimmed by 3 bases and the J gene end by 2 bases; junction bases not matched to a gene: 7. CDR1 and CDR2 (germline): KGHSH, LQKENI. The CDR3 contains 16 residues. The CDR3 loop reads CASSPRRGDGNQPQHF. For the CDR3, the DNA is TGTGCCAGCTCACCTCGCAGGGGGGATGGCAATCAGCCCCAGCATTTT. Using reference TRBV18 and TRBJ1-5 for the parts outside the CDR3, the full variable domain is NAGVMQNPRHLVRRRGQEARLRCSPMKGHSHVYWYRQLPEEGLKFMVYLQKENIIDESGMPKERFSAEFPKEGPSILRIQQVVRGDSAAYFCASSPRRGDGNQPQHFGDGTRLSIL.

The chain carries TRBV19 and TRBJ1-2; 7 positions agree with TRBD1. Germline values: CDR1 LNHDA, CDR2 SQIVND (reference sequence). The CDR3 has 19 residues. J lost 1 base, V lost 0 bases, and 14 bases had no gene match. The CDR3 nucleotides are TGTGCCAGTAGTATAGATCGCCCGAGGGGGCAGGGCAGTAACTATGGCTACACCTTC. Encoded protein: CASSIDRPRGQGSNYGYTF.

This chain links TRBV19 with TRBJ1-5, with D perhaps matching TRBD1 (5 bases). Trimming left V 7 bases short and J 7 bases short, with 20 bases between. Germline V gene data show CDR1 as LNHDA and CDR2 as SQIVND (reference sequence). The CDR3 loop spans 15 amino acids. The CDR3 reads CASIRDRGSGQPQHF. Written as DNA, the CDR3 is TGTGCCAGTATCCGCGATAGGGGCTCTGGGCAGCCCCAGCATTTT.

V is TRBV2 and J is TRBJ2-1; 15 positions match TRBD2. The CDR3 totals 14 residues. CDR1 and CDR2 from the germline V gene are SNHLY and FYNNEI. V trimming: 5 bases; J trimming: 8 bases; junction bases outside the gene matches: 1. CDR3 protein: CASSRTSGRDEQFF. The DNA of the CDR3 is TGTGCCAGCAGTCGGACTAGCGGGAGGGATGAGCAGTTCTTC.

The chain carries TRBV9 and TRBJ2-2, with D hard to call. The CDR3 spans 14 residues. Germline V lookup: CDR1 SGDLS, CDR2 YYNGEE. The V and J ends lost 0 bases and 6 bases respectively, with 9 bases between them. Here the CDR3 DNA reads TGTGCCAGCAGCGTAGGGCTACCCCCCGGGGAGCTGTTTTTT. Translated, it gives CASSVGLPPGELFF.